This T cell receptor (beta chain) appears in the sequencing data of a study of shared clonotypes between healthy human individuals. The table came from immunoSEQ multiplex PCR; TCRdb's copy has only in-frame clones and leaves some out. The table has about 1.5 million clones, 95% to 99% seen once; the top ten hold approximately 0.45%. The CDR3 runs to 12 residues. The germline CDR1 and CDR2 sequences are ENHRY and SYGVKD. V shed 10 bases and J shed 5 bases, with 14 bases lying between them. The rearrangement joins TRBV10-3 to TRBJ2-5; D perhaps matches TRBD2 (5 bases). This clonotype was sampled from a man aged 25-40 years in good health. Sequencing was done on a sample of naive CD4+ T cells sorted from blood. Subset meaning: CD45RA+ positively selected. The CDR3 DNA sequence: TGTGCCACCGCGGGTCCGGGGGAGACCCAGTACTTC. This gives the protein CATAGPGETQYF.